This TCR beta chain was captured by sequencing in a study of tumor-infiltrating lymphocytes in primary liver carcinoma. About the study: Patients, male and female, were 30 to 69 years old. Study findings and constraints: Among the pair types, tumor region pairs showed more overlap than tumor-adjacent and tumor-blood pairs.

Both RNA and DNA were isolated together from approximately 20-30 mg of bulk tissue that had not been sorted. This clonotype was seen at least ten times. Its specificity is unknown. Priming with a constant-region primer yielded TCR beta cDNA from about 500 ng total RNA. The TCR beta library was amplified through three nested multiplex PCR rounds in a modified ARM-PCR procedure. TRBV1-TRBV30 forward primers and a C-beta reverse primer were used in the first two PCR rounds, which each ran for ten to eleven cycles. TCRdb ran MiXCR on the multiplex PCR reads and lists one entry per CDR3 protein. The sample records approximately 110,000 distinct CDR3 sequences, less than 80% being singletons. The germline CDR1 and CDR2 sequences are SQVTM and ANQGSEA. Trimming cost V 6 bases and J 4 bases; bases outside gene matches: 5. There are 13 residues in the CDR3.

Sequenced: liver tumor tissue from sampling region 1. Subset specified: tumor region T1, superior pole. The chain couples TRBV29-1 to TRBJ1-4; 7 bases are a match to TRBD1. The TCR originated in a woman between 55 and 75 years old with primary liver carcinoma and hepatitis B virus infection. CDR3 sequence: CSVGGQNNEKLFF. CDR3 sequence (DNA): TGCAGCGTGGGGGGACAGAATAATGAAAAACTGTTTTTT.